One TCR beta chain is described in this entry. The source of the sample is a study of blood T cell repertoires in COVID-19. Study-level information: Specimens from acute and convalescent COVID-19 originated in the United States, Italy and Spain. The cDNA or gDNA used as material had been derived from T cells, B-cell-depleted T cells, or PBMCs.

Original handling: Using reference gene primer amplification, nucleated cell counts were estimated. The protocol was immunoSEQ multiplex PCR, while the TCRdb copy is restricted to in-frame clones and leaves out a portion. V, J and clone size are taken as reported in that table, and D and trimming were inferred from the DNA itself. The sample includes about 17,000 clones, roughly 89% of them seen just once. This CDR3 has 15 amino acids. The junction had 8 bases not matched to a gene; V was cut back by 5 bases and J by 3 bases. Germline CDR1 LNHDA, CDR2 SQIVND (reference sequence). The specimen sequenced was peripheral blood. The clonotype comes from a man aged 55 to 69 with active COVID-19. The chain combines TRBV19 with TRBJ2-3, with 7 bases lining up with TRBD1. The chain's CDR3 is CASSSTTGPTDTQYF. CDR3 coding DNA: TGTGCCAGTAGTTCGACGACAGGGCCTACAGATACGCAGTATTTT.